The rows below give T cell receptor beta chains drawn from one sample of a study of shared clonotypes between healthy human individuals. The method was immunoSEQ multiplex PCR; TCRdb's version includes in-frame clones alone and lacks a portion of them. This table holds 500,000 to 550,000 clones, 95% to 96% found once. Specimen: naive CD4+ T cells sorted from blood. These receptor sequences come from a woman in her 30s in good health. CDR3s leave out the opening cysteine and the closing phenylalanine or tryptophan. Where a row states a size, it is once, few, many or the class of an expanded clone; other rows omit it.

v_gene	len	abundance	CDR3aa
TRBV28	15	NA	ASTIGGGMLSGNTIY
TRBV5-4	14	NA	ASSLEMWGSKNIQY
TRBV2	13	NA	ASSERSGSVNTQY
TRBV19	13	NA	ASSKTRAGSETQY
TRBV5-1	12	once	ASSLGAVTDTQY
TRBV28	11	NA	ASSHQSREKLF
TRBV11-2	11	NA	ASSRLREGEQY
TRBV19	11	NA	ASTPGTPYGYT
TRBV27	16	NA	ASSQGTGSTSRDTEAF
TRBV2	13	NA	ASSVAASSYNEQF
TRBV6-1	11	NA	ASSVQRYNEQF
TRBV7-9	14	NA	ASTPTGTSGRNGQY
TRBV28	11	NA	ASSPQYNSPLH
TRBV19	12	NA	ASSRQGPAGGYT
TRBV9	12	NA	ASSPRLVSYEQF
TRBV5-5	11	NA	ASSPSTGYEQY
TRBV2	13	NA	ASSTERSSYNEQF
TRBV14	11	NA	ASSQRRGYEQY
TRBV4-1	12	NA	ASSQVGNTGELF
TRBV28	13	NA	ASSSRQGWVRGYT
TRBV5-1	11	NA	ASSLWGNTEAF
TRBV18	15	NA	ASSPLVTSGSISEQY
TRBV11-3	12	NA	ASSFSGTPDTQY
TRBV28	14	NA	ASSSPGQGAGNTIY
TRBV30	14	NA	AWSRGTDTSTDTQY
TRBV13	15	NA	ASSYRTGGEMNTEAF
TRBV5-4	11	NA	ASSFDAGNTIY